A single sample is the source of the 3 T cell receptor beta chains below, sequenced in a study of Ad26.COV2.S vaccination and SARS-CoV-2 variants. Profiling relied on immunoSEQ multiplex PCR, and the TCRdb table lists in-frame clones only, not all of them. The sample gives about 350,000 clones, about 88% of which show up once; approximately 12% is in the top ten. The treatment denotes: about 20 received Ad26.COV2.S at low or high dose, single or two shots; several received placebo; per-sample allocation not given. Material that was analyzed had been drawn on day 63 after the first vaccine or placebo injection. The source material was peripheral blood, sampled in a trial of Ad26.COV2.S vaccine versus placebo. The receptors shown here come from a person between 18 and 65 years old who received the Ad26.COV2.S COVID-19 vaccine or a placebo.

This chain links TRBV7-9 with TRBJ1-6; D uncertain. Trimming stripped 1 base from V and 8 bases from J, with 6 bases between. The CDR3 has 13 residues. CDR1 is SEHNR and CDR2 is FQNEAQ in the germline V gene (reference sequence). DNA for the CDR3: TGTGCCAGCAGCTTAGATCAGGATTCACCCCTCCACTTT. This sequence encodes CASSLDQDSPLHF.

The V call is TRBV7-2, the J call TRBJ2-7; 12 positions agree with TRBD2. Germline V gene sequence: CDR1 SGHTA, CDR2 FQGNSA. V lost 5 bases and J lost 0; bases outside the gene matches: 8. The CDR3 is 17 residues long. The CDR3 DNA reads TGTGCCAGCAGCGCCCGACTAGCGGGAGAGTTCTCCTACGAGCAGTACTTC. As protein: CASSARLAGEFSYEQYF.

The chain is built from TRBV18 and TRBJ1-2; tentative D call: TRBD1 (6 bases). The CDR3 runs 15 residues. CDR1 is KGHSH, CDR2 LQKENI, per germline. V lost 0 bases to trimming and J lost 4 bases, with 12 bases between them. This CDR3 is CASSPPSQGFYGYTF. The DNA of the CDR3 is TGTGCCAGCTCACCACCTTCACAGGGTTTCTATGGCTACACCTTC.